These 4 T cell receptor beta chains came from one sample sequenced in a study of T cells in Graves' hyperthyroidism and ophthalmopathy. Amplified TCR beta CDR3 regions came from RNA transcripts. First-round RT-PCR targeting the TCR CDR3 was performed with the HTBI primer set. In TCRdb, the multiplex PCR reads were re-called with MiXCR into one record per CDR3 protein. The table has about 300,000 distinct CDR3 sequences, around 15% seen once. The specimen was blood. The receptors here all came from a woman between 40 and 55 years old with Graves' hyperthyroidism.

This clonotype was counted many times. V usage is TRBV11-2 and J usage is TRBJ2-7; D is ambiguous. From germline, CDR1 is SGHAT and CDR2 FQNNGV. There are 13 residues in the CDR3. The ends were cut back, 0 bases at V and 3 bases at J, with 6 bases in the middle. CDR3 residues: CASSLDSYYEQYF. CDR3 DNA sequence: TGTGCCAGCAGCTTAGACAGTTACTACGAGCAGTACTTC.

This clonotype has at least ten counts. The rearrangement joins TRBV2 to TRBJ2-3; 13 bases fit TRBD2. Unmatched junction bases numbered 7, after V lost 6 bases and J lost 4 bases. In germline, CDR1 is SNHLY, CDR2 FYNNEI. The CDR3 contains 16 residues. This CDR3 reads CASRRTSGSMSDTQYF. CDR3 DNA: TGTGCCAGCAGACGGACTAGCGGGAGCATGTCAGATACGCAGTATTTT.

The V gene is TRBV19, the J gene TRBJ1-5; D remains ambiguous. The CDR3 is 14 residues long. Germline V lookup: CDR1 LNHDA, CDR2 SQIVND (reference sequence). V was trimmed by 3 bases and J by 7 bases, leaving 13 bases between them. The CDR3 sequence is CASSIQGSLQPQHF. As DNA, the CDR3 is TGTGCCAGTAGTATCCAAGGTAGTCTCCAGCCCCAGCATTTT.

This clonotype was recorded a few times. The rearrangement joins TRBV10-3 to TRBJ2-2, with D tentatively TRBD1 (6 bases). Trimming left V 4 bases short and J 1 base short, with 10 bases between. There are 15 residues in the CDR3. Per the germline V gene, CDR1 is ENHRY and CDR2 is SYGVKD. The CDR3 protein is CAISVGTRNTGELFF. CDR3 in DNA: TGTGCCATCAGTGTAGGGACAAGGAACACCGGGGAGCTGTTTTTT.